These 13 T cell receptor beta chains originate from one sample sequenced in a study of CD8 T cells in ankylosing spondylitis. TCRdb used MiXCR to reprocess the 5' RACE reads, holding one entry per CDR3 protein. Of under 130,000 distinct CDR3 sequences detected, under 30% appear once; the ten largest clones hold 9% to 15%. Sequencing input: synovial fluid, either unsorted or a sorted T cell fraction (not recorded which). All receptors come from a male donor with ankylosing spondylitis.

The rearrangement uses TRBV7-9 and TRBJ1-1; 7 bases align to TRBD1. V was clipped by 5 bases and J by 1 base; unmatched bases: 7. The CDR3 spans 15 residues. The germline gives CDR1 SEHNR, CDR2 FQNEAQ (reference sequence). The CDR3 is CASSPRGQSNTEAFF. In DNA, the CDR3 is TGTGCCAGCAGCCCTAGGGGACAGTCGAACACTGAAGCTTTCTTT. Drawing the rest from reference TRBV7-9 and TRBJ1-1, the complete variable domain is DTGVSQNPRHKITKRGQNVTFRCDPISEHNRLYWYRQTLGQGPEFLTYFQNEAQLEKSRLLSDRFSAERPKGSFSTLEIQRTEQGDSAMYLCASSPRGQSNTEAFFGQGTRLTVV.

This CDR3 is CASSLVGAGVQYF. The CDR3 DNA reads TGTGCCAGCAGCTTAGTCGGGGCGGGGGTGCAGTACTTC. The chain carries TRBV7-2 and TRBJ2-7; TRBD2 agrees at 7 bases. With 1 base clipped from V and 9 bases from J, the junction kept 6 bases outside the gene matches. Germline lookup yields CDR1 SGHTA and CDR2 FQGNSA. The CDR3 runs 13 residues. Complete variable domain (other parts from reference TRBV7-2 and TRBJ2-7): GAGVSQSPSNKVTEKGKDVELRCDPISGHTALYWYRQSLGQGLEFLIYFQGNSAPDKSGLPSDRFSAERTGGSVSTLTIQRTQQEDSAVYLCASSLVGAGVQYFGPGTRLTVT.

The chain is built from TRBV12-3 or TRBV12-4 and TRBJ2-3; D is tentatively TRBD1 or TRBD2 (5 bases each). The germline V and J ends were trimmed by 10 bases and 8 bases, with 16 bases remaining between them. CDR3 size: 12 residues. The CDR3 bases are TGTGCCACCGGGCCAGGGACGAGTACGCAGTATTTT. Its protein is CATGPGTSTQYF.

Worth noting for this clonotype: One end of the junction varies from germline; a read error may be responsible. J is TRBJ2-5 and V is TRBV20-1; TRBD1 agrees at 9 bases. The CDR3 extends over 11 amino acids. Germline V lookup: CDR1 DFQATT, CDR2 SNEGSKA (reference sequence). CDR3 protein: CSVDRGESQYF. The CDR3 DNA is TGCAGTGTGGACAGGGGAGAGTCCCAGTACTTC.

This clonotype was seen a few times. This chain joins TRBV6-1 and TRBJ2-1, with 12 bases fitting TRBD2. This CDR3 is 17 amino acids long. Germline trimming cut 6 bases from V and 5 bases from J; bases unmatched to any gene: 11. Germline V gene lookup returns CDR1 MNHNS and CDR2 SASEGT. Here the CDR3 reads CASSPRPRTSGNNEQFF. The CDR3 DNA is TGTGCCAGCAGCCCTAGGCCTAGGACTAGCGGGAACAATGAGCAGTTCTTC.

Ten or more counts support this clonotype. This chain links TRBV5-6 with TRBJ1-1; no clear D. CDR3 length: 17 residues. The ends were cut back, 0 bases at V and 0 bases at J, with 15 bases in the middle. CDR1 SGHDT and CDR2 YYEEEE come from the germline V gene. CDR3 DNA: TGTGCCAGCAGCTTGGGTCTAGTGGTGGGGATGAACACTGAAGCTTTCTTT. It encodes CASSLGLVVGMNTEAFF. The whole variable domain, remainder taken from reference TRBV5-6 and TRBJ1-1, is DAGVTQSPTHLIKTRGQQVTLRCSPKSGHDTVSWYQQALGQGPQFIFQYYEEEERQRGNFPDRFSGHQFPNYSSELNVNALLLGDSALYLCASSLGLVVGMNTEAFFGQGTRLTVV.

This clonotype was counted many times. This chain uses TRBV25-1 with TRBJ1-2; weak D call: TRBD1 (5 bases). V dropped 4 bases and J dropped 11 bases, with 14 bases sitting between them. The CDR3 has 12 amino acids. The germline V gene encodes CDR1 MGHDK and CDR2 SYGVNS. CDR3 in amino acids: CASSGQGILYTF. The CDR3 DNA is TGTGCCAGCAGTGGGCAGGGAATCCTTTACACCTTC.

This clonotype occurred a few times. This chain joins TRBV3-1 and TRBJ1-5; D not resolved. There are 13 residues in the CDR3. CDR1 and CDR2 from the germline V gene are LGHDT and YNNKEL (reference sequence). V was pared by 1 base and J by 6 bases, with 7 bases between. The CDR3: CASSQVSGQPQHF. In nucleotides, the CDR3 is TGTGCCAGCAGCCAAGTCTCGGGTCAGCCCCAGCATTTT.

This clonotype was seen a handful of times. A junction end diverges from the germline sequence, so it may reflect a read error. This sequence joins TRBV20-1 and TRBJ2-1, with 10 bases lining up with TRBD2. Germline values: CDR1 DFQATT, CDR2 SNEGSKA (reference sequence). This CDR3 comprises 13 residues. CDR3: CSAKTSGLQPQSF. The CDR3 DNA sequence: TGCAGTGCCAAGACTAGCGGGCTACAACCGCAGTCCTTC.

The chain joins TRBV5-6 to TRBJ1-4, with a weak D call TRBD1 (6 bases). CDR1 SGHDT and CDR2 YYEEEE come from the germline V gene. The CDR3 runs to 15 residues. Deletions cut 4 bases from V and 7 bases from J, with 17 bases between. Here the CDR3 DNA reads TGTGCCAGCAGCCACCCAGGGGCCGCTAGTGAAAAACTGTTTTTT. This translates into CASSHPGAASEKLFF.

This clonotype was recorded many times. DNA of the CDR3: TGTGCCAGCAGCGTCGGGGGTTTCGAGCAGTACGTC. Translating gives CASSVGGFEQYV. V usage is TRBV6-1 and J usage is TRBJ2-7, with D possibly TRBD2 on 6 matching bases. Trimming cost V 6 bases and J 6 bases, with 12 bases left between them. The CDR3 has 12 amino acids. The germline V gene encodes CDR1 MNHNS and CDR2 SASEGT.

The V gene is TRBV20-1, the J gene TRBJ1-1; TRBD1 is a possible D gene (6 bases). Germline values: CDR1 DFQATT, CDR2 SNEGSKA (reference sequence). The CDR3 totals 14 residues. V was trimmed by 5 bases and J by 1 base, leaving 14 bases between them. The CDR3 loop reads CSAPNRVGNTEAFF. The CDR3 DNA reads TGCAGTGCTCCTAACAGGGTCGGGAACACTGAAGCTTTCTTT.

In its sample, this clonotype was seen a few times. CDR3 nucleotides: TGTGCCACCAGCGGACTAGCGGGAGGAAGTGAGACCCAGTACTTC. Translating gives CATSGLAGGSETQYF. This chain joins TRBV15 and TRBJ2-5, with TRBD2 matching 14 bases. V shed 5 bases and J 5 bases; nucleotides not matched to a gene: 4. The CDR3 sequence is 15 residues long. The germline CDR1 and CDR2 sequences are LNHNV and YYDKDF (reference sequence).